This T cell receptor beta chain derives from a study of tumor-infiltrating lymphocytes in primary liver carcinoma. As for the study in general: Sequenced samples came back with roughly 3.5 to 7.5 million productive TCRbeta reads, and the counts looked alike across tissue types.

This clonotype was counted at least ten times. Its antigen is as yet unknown. Researchers generated TCR beta cDNA from about 530 ng of total RNA, relying on a constant-region primer. For TCR beta, libraries were produced by three nested multiplex PCR rounds using slightly modified ARM-PCR. TCRdb recomputed calls from the multiplex PCR reads with MiXCR, one row per CDR3 protein. The sample includes fewer than 70,000 distinct CDR3 sequences, 55% to 75% of them seen just once. Extraction of RNA together with DNA used about 17-30 mg of unsorted bulk tissue. Study results and limitations: Just about 7.5-24% of leading clones were found in every one of five regions.

The clonotype was recovered from a man aged 40-50 years with primary liver carcinoma and hepatitis B virus infection. The sample consisted of liver tumor tissue from sampling region 2. This sample's subset: tumor region T2, inferior pole.

CDR3 DNA sequence: TGTGCCAGCAGCTTATATCAGGGTCAGGACCTTAATTCACCCCTCCACTTT. Its protein is CASSLYQGQDLNSPLHF. The chain carries TRBV7-8 and TRBJ1-6, with D maybe TRBD1 (5 bases). The germline V gene has CDR1 SGHVS and CDR2 FQNEAQ. This CDR3 is 17 amino acids long. With 2 bases removed from V and 6 bases from J, the gap between germline ends came to 17 bases.